Detailed here is one T cell receptor beta chain. Germline V gives CDR1 KGHSH, CDR2 LQKENI. With 2 bases removed from V and 0 bases from J, the gap between germline ends came to 8 bases. The CDR3 spans 15 residues. Libraries were prepared by immunoSEQ multiplex PCR; TCRdb keeps only in-frame clonotypes and omits some of them. In the table there are more than 100,000 clones, 80% to 90% of which are singletons. The data belong to a study of T cell responses to AZD1222 COVID-19 vaccine. The receptor was derived from an adult in good health. The source was peripheral blood, collected on day 0 of AZD1222 vaccination. The V gene is TRBV18, the J gene TRBJ1-3; D is ambiguous. This CDR3 is CASSPGSPSGNTIYF. Written as DNA, the CDR3 is TGTGCCAGCTCACCAGGGAGTCCCTCTGGAAACACCATATATTTT.